These 13 T cell receptor beta chains originate from one sample sequenced in a study of blood T cell repertoires in COVID-19. The assay was immunoSEQ multiplex PCR, and TCRdb's table has in-frame clones only and misses some. Counted here are 250,000 to 300,000 clones, 86% occurring once; the ten biggest clones make up 3.6%. Sequences were obtained from peripheral blood. The receptors stem from a man between 18 and 29 years old with active or convalescent COVID-19.

V gene TRBV2 combines with J gene TRBJ1-5; D ambiguous. CDR3 length: 14 residues. With 5 bases removed from V and 0 bases from J, the gap between germline ends came to 8 bases. The germline gives CDR1 SNHLY, CDR2 FYNNEI. CDR3 amino acids: CASSFSDSNQPQHF. The DNA for the CDR3 is TGTGCCAGCAGTTTCAGCGATAGCAATCAGCCCCAGCATTTT.

The genes are TRBV5-6 and TRBJ1-1; D remains unclear. Germline V gene lookup returns CDR1 SGHDT and CDR2 YYEEEE. The CDR3 is 13 amino acids. V lost 0 bases and J lost 1, with 4 bases in between. CDR3 residues: CASSLVRNTEAFF. In DNA form, the CDR3 reads TGTGCCAGCAGCTTGGTTCGGAACACTGAAGCTTTCTTT.

The J gene is TRBJ2-7, the V gene TRBV27; TRBD1 matches 9 bases. J gave up 2 bases and V 6 bases, and 11 bases lay outside the gene matches. The CDR3 is made up of 16 amino acids. The germline CDR1 and CDR2 sequences are MNHEY and SMNVEV (reference sequence). CDR3 nucleotides: TGTGCCAGCAGCTCTGTGGGGGACAGGGCCCCCTACGAGCAGTACTTC. This sequence encodes CASSSVGDRAPYEQYF.

V usage is TRBV5-1 and J usage is TRBJ1-3, with unresolved D. CDR1 is SGHRS and CDR2 is YFSETQ in the germline V gene. This CDR3 has 15 residues. Trimming removed 5 bases from V and 0 bases from J, with 12 bases in between. The CDR3 DNA is TGCGCCAGCAGACCTACAGCCGCCTCTGGAAACACCATATATTTT. Its protein product is CASRPTAASGNTIYF.

The CDR3 nucleotides are TGCGCCAGCAGCCAAGAAAGGCAAAAGCGGGAGAGGAACAATGAGCAGTTCTTC. Amino acids: CASSQERQKRERNNEQFF. The rearrangement links TRBV4-1 to TRBJ2-1; 8 bases align to TRBD2. With V trimmed by 0 bases and J by 5 bases, 12 bases remained unmatched. The CDR3 consists of 18 residues. From germline, CDR1 is MGHRA and CDR2 YSYEKL.

This chain uses TRBV27 with TRBJ1-2, with 8 bases fitting TRBD1. Trimming took 5 bases from V and 8 from J; bases not matched to a gene: 4. CDR3 length: 12 amino acids. Germline V gene data show CDR1 as MNHEY and CDR2 as SMNVEV (reference sequence). Here the CDR3 DNA reads TGTGCCAGCAGTCAGGGGGCGGGAGGCTACACCTTC. Its protein is CASSQGAGGYTF.

V is TRBV7-2 and J is TRBJ2-1; possibly TRBD1 for D (5 bases). Germline CDR1 reads SGHTA; CDR2 reads FQGNSA. The V end lost 0 bases, the J end lost 7 bases, and 16 bases lay between the germline ends. The CDR3 runs to 16 residues. CDR3 residues: CASSLAVRVASNEQFF. DNA for the CDR3: TGTGCCAGCAGCTTAGCTGTCAGGGTCGCTAGTAATGAGCAGTTCTTC.

The chain joins TRBV30 to TRBJ2-1, with TRBD2 matching over 10 bases. The CDR3 contains 15 residues. V was pared by 4 bases and J by 7 bases, with 10 bases of the junction left unmatched. CDR1 is GTSNPN and CDR2 is SVGIG in the germline V gene (reference sequence). The CDR3, as DNA: TGTGCCTGGACCCGTGGGCTAGCGGGAGTTAATGAGCAGTTCTTC. Amino acid sequence: CAWTRGLAGVNEQFF.

V is TRBV19 and J is TRBJ2-6, with D tentatively TRBD1 (6 bases). Germline lookup yields CDR1 LNHDA and CDR2 SQIVND (reference sequence). The CDR3 has 14 amino acids. Trimming shortened V by 5 bases and J by 7 bases, and 12 bases separated the two germline ends. The CDR3 reads CASSGGGSANVLTF. DNA of the CDR3: TGTGCCAGTAGTGGGGGCGGCAGTGCCAACGTCCTGACTTTC.

This chain joins TRBV18 and TRBJ1-1; 10 nucleotides match TRBD1. Trimming removed 8 bases from V and 3 bases from J; junction bases left unmatched: 3. The CDR3 loop spans 13 amino acids. CDR1 and CDR2 (germline): KGHSH, LQKENI. The CDR3 DNA is TGTGCCAGCCAAGGACAGGGGGACACTGAAGCTTTCTTT. The encoded protein is CASQGQGDTEAFF.

The chain employs TRBV19 and TRBJ1-5, with D hard to call. Per germline, CDR1 LNHDA and CDR2 SQIVND (reference sequence). CDR3 length: 13 residues. Trimming took off 5 bases at V and 6 bases at J, with 11 bases between the two ends. As DNA, the CDR3 is TGTGCCAGTAGTCCTTCTTCTAGTCAGCCCCAGCATTTT. This gives the protein CASSPSSSQPQHF.

CDR3 loop: CASSREAVNQPQHF. The CDR3 DNA sequence: TGTGCCAGCAGCAGAGAAGCGGTCAATCAGCCCCAGCATTTT. The chain has TRBV7-2 and TRBJ1-5; D ambiguous. The V gene lost 5 bases and the J gene lost 3 bases, with 11 bases spanning the gap. The CDR3 has 14 residues. Germline values: CDR1 SGHTA, CDR2 FQGNSA.

This chain connects TRBV6-2 or TRBV6-3 to TRBJ2-7, with TRBD2 matching 10 bases. The V segment lost 4 bases and the J segment 4 bases; nucleotides outside the gene matches: 7. This CDR3 is built from 15 residues. Germline V gives CDR1 MNHEY, CDR2 SVGEGT. The DNA for the CDR3 is TGTGCCAGCAGTTCCCGGCTAGCGGGAGCTTACGAGCAGTACTTC. Translating it yields CASSSRLAGAYEQYF.